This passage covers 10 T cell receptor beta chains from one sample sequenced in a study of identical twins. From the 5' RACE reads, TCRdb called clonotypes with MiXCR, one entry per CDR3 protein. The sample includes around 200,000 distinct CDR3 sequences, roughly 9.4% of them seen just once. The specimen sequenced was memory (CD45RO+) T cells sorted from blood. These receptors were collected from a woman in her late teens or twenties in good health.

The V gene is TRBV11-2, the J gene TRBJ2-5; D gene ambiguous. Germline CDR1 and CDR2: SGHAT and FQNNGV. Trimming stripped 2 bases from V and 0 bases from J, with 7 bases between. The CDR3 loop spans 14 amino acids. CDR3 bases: TGTGCCAGCAGCTTAAAAGGGTACCAAGAGACCCAGTACTTC. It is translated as CASSLKGYQETQYF.

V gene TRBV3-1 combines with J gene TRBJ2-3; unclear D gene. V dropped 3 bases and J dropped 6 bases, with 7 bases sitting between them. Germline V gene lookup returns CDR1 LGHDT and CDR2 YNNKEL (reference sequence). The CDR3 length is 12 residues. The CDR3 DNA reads TGTGCCAGCAGCCATCTTCGGGATACGCAGTATTTT. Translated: CASSHLRDTQYF.

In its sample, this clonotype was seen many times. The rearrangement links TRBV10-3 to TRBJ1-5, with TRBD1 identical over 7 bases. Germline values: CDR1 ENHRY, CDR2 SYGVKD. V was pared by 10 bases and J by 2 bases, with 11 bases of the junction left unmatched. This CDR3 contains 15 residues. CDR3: CATGGVNNGNQPQHF. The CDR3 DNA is TGTGCCACAGGGGGGGTCAACAACGGCAATCAGCCCCAGCATTTT.

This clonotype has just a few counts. This chain's CDR3 is CASSLGRVGDQPQHF. The CDR3 DNA follows: TGTGCCAGCAGTTTGGGCAGGGTGGGCGATCAGCCCCAGCATTTT. The chain uses TRBV27 and TRBJ1-5; maybe TRBD1 (5 bases). V was cut by 3 bases and J by 5 bases, with 14 bases left in between. The length of the CDR3 is 15 residues. Germline values: CDR1 MNHEY, CDR2 SMNVEV (reference sequence).

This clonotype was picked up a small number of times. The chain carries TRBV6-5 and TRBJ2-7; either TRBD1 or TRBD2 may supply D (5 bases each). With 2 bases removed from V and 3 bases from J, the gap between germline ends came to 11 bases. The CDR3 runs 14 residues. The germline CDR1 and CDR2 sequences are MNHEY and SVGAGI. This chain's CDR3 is CASSYRDRYYEQYF. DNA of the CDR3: TGTGCCAGCAGTTACCGGGACCGGTACTACGAGCAGTACTTC.

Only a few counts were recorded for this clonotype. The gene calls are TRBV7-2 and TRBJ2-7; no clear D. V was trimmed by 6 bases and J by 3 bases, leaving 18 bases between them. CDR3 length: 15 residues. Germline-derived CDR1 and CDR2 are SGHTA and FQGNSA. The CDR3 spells CASSNGVGRGYEQYF. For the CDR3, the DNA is TGTGCCAGCAGTAATGGAGTAGGTAGAGGCTACGAGCAGTACTTC.

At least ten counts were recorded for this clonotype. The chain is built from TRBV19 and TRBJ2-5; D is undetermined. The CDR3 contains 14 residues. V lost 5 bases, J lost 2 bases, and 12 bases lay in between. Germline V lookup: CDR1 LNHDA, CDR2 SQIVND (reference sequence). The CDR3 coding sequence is TGTGCCAGTAGTGTCAAATTACTACAAGAGACCCAGTACTTC. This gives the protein CASSVKLLQETQYF.

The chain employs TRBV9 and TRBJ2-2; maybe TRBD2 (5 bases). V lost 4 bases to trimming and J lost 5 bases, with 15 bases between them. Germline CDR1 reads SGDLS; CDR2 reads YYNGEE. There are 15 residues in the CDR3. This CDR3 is CASSPTRLVTGELFF. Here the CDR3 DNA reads TGTGCCAGCAGCCCAACTAGATTAGTAACCGGGGAGCTGTTTTTT.

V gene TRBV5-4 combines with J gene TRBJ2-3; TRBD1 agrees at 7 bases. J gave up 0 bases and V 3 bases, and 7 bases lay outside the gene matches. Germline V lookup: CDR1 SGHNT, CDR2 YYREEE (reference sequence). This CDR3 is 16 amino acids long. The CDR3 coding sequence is TGTGCCAGCAGCTGGCCAGGGGGATCTAGCACAGATACGCAGTATTTT. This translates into CASSWPGGSSTDTQYF.

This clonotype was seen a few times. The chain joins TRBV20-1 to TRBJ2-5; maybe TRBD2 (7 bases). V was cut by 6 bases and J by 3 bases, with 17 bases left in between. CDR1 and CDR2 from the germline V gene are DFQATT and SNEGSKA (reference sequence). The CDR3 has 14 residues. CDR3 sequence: CSAQRRGAEETQYF. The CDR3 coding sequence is TGCAGTGCGCAGCGTCGGGGGGCAGAAGAGACCCAGTACTTC.